This TCR beta chain was captured in a study of shared clonotypes between healthy human individuals. Study outcomes and limitations: Among non-shared clonotypes, generation probabilities were lower than among those shared by all four donors.

About this clone: Its antigen is undetermined. The same CDR3 arises from other DNA sequences in this sample as well.

Donors included only healthy HIV-negative adults lacking recent acute infections or vaccinations. Sequencing used immunoSEQ multiplex PCR; TCRdb keeps in-frame clones, though not all of them. The data show a few million clones, more than 90% seen once. CDR3 size: 16 residues. V dropped 0 bases and J dropped 0 bases, with 13 bases sitting between them. CDR1 is GTSNPN and CDR2 is SVGIG in the germline V gene (reference sequence). The rearrangement joins TRBV30 to TRBJ2-3, with D possibly being TRBD2 (6 bases). The sample was naive CD4+ T cells sorted from blood. Subset indicated: CD45RA+ positively selected. This receptor was obtained from a man aged 18 to 30 in good health. CDR3 loop: CAWSVFSGGSTDTQYF. DNA for the CDR3: TGTGCCTGGAGTGTATTTAGCGGAGGGAGCACAGATACGCAGTATTTT.